The text below deals with one T cell receptor beta chain. This sample was taken from a study of cytomegalovirus exposure and HLA in healthy donors. CDR3 length: 13 residues. Germline loops: CDR1 SNHLY, CDR2 FYNNEI. V shed 8 bases and J 6 bases; nucleotides not matched to a gene: 5. The PCR employed 60 Vbeta primers together with 13 Jbeta primers. Data came from immunoSEQ multiplex PCR; TCRdb stores just in-frame clones and leaves some out. The table records about 170,000 clones, about 79% of them present only once. This sequence originates from a woman aged 50 to 60 in good health and CMV-seronegative. The gene calls are TRBV2 and TRBJ2-3; 10 bases are shared with TRBD2. The specimen sequenced was PBMCs. CDR3 DNA sequence: TGTGCCAGCTTGCTAGCGGGAGAGGATACGCAGTATTTT. Translation: CASLLAGEDTQYF.